The T cell receptor (beta chain) under discussion was sequenced for a study of blood T cell repertoires in COVID-19 (dated by TCRdb to about 2020). About the investigation overall: Samples from collaborators originated in the United States, Italy and Spain and spanned both the acute and convalescent phases of COVID-19. Sample metadata almost always included a de-identified subject ID, COVID-19 status, age in years and sex. The samples were drawn from the first 160 participants of the ongoing ImmuneRACE study and from over a thousand subjects provided by 6 global collaborators. The dataset comprised deeply sampled blood TCRbeta repertoires from subjects exposed to, actively infected with, or recovered from COVID-19. The material from the prospective study consisted of cDNA or gDNA derived from T cells, B-cell-depleted T cells, or PBMCs. Where HLA class I and class II types were available, the types were taken from metadata supplied by the sample provider, not from assay-based typing. The repertoires were released in a freely available public database intended as a resource for research on the immune response to SARS-CoV-2. The full study reports these points: How much clinical and demographic metadata was included differed by source and by participant, and the metadata was provided uncurated.

Each collaborating institution followed its own protocols to collect whole blood in K2EDTA tubes. For TCRbeta analysis, collaborator samples were shipped as frozen whole blood, as isolated PBMCs, or as DNA extracted from either sample type. TCRbeta CDR3 regions were amplified from genomic DNA using the immunoSEQ Assay, a bias-controlled multiplex PCR. For the original study's pipeline: The number of nucleated cells in each sample was estimated from the amplification of reference gene primers within the assay. Sequence reads were collapsed and filtered to measure the absolute abundance of every unique TCRbeta CDR3 rearrangement. Productive Simpson clonality was computed per sample as the square root of Simpson's diversity index over productive rearrangements. TCRdb took over this immuneACCESS table, retaining in-frame rearrangements with V and J assigned. Such tables are incomplete; in checked studies, under half of the missing clones stem from an unresolved V gene, and the remainder is unexplained. V, J and clone size reflect that table, while D and trimming were determined from the DNA. Present in this sample are about 120,000 clones, about 74% of which were seen just once. Jointly, the top ten make up roughly 8.6% of the sample.

In regard to this clone: Its antigen is still unknown. There are no base qualities to consult, and no much larger clone falls within one base.

Inclusive of the bounding cysteine and phenylalanine, the CDR3 is 12 residues long. Only the CDR3 portion is preserved as DNA: 36 bases, with reading frame beginning at the first base. Deletion took 3 bases off V and 4 bases off J, with a span of 6 bases between the germline ends. The germline V gene supplies CDR1 MNHNS and CDR2 SASEGT. The sequence links TRBV6-1 to TRBJ1-2, with a tentative D gene TRBD1 over 6 matching bases. The sample taken for sequencing was peripheral blood. This receptor was obtained from a human donor in a cohort sampled during active COVID-19. The CDR3 region has the sequence CASSDRGYGYTF. The DNA is as follows: TGTGCCAGCAGTGACAGGGGCTATGGCTACACCTTC.